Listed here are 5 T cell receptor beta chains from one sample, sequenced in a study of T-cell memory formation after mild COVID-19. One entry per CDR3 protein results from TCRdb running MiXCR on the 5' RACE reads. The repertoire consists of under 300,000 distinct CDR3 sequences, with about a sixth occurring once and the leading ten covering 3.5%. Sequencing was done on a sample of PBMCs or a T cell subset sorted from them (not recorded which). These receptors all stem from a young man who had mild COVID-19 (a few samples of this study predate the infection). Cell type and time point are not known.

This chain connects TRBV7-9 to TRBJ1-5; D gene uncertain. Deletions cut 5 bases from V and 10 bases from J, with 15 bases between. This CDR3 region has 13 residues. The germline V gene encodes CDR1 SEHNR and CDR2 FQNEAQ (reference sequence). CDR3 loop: CASSPTVSGPQHF. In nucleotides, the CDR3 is TGTGCCAGCAGCCCTACAGTAAGCGGCCCCCAGCATTTT.

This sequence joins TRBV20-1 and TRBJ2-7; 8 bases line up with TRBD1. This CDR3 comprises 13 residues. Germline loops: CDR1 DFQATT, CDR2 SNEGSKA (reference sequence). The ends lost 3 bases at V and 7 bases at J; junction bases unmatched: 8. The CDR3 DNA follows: TGCAGTGCTAGCCCTCAGGGGGCGTGGGAGCAGTACTTC. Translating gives CSASPQGAWEQYF.

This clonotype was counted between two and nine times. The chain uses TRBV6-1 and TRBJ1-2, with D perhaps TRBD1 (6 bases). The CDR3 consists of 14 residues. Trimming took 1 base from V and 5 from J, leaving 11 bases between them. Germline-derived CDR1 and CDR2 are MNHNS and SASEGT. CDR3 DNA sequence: TGTGCCAGCAGTGAAGAAGACAGGAGATATGGCTACACCTTC. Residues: CASSEEDRRYGYTF.

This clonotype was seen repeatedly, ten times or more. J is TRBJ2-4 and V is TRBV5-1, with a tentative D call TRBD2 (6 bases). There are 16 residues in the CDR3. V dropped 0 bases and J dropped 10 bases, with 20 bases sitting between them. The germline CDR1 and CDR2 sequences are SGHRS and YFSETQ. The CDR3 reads CASSLGLRDSGGIQYF. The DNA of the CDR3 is TGCGCCAGCAGCTTGGGACTCCGGGACTCCGGAGGAATTCAGTACTTC.

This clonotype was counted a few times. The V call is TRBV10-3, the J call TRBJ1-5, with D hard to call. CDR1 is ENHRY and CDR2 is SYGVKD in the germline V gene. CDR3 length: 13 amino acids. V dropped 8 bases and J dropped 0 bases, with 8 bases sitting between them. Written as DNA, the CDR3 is TGTGCCATCTCCGCGAATAGCAATCAGCCCCAGCATTTT. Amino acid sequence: CAISANSNQPQHF.